This entry lists 17 T cell receptor beta chains sequenced from one sample in a study of neoadjuvant anti-PD-1 for oral cavity cancer. Sample time point: after neoadjuvant nivolumab, at surgical resection. Profiling relied on immunoSEQ multiplex PCR, and the TCRdb table lists in-frame clones only, not all of them. The sample has fewer than 15,000 clones; under 85% are singletons. The specimen was PBMCs, collected after nivolumab (anti-PD-1) treatment. These receptors were collected from a person between 35 and 79 years old with oral cavity squamous cell carcinoma.

The chain links TRBV6-6 to TRBJ2-3, with D uncertain. This CDR3 spans 12 amino acids. The germline V gene encodes CDR1 MNHNY and CDR2 SVGAGI (reference sequence). Trimming took off 2 bases at V and 11 bases at J, with 11 bases between the two ends. The CDR3 is CASSYDLVGQYF. DNA of the CDR3: TGTGCCAGCAGTTACGACCTGGTAGGGCAGTATTTT.

V gene TRBV5-6 combines with J gene TRBJ2-1; 11 bases fit TRBD2. CDR3 length: 16 amino acids. V shed 4 bases and J 3 bases; nucleotides not matched to a gene: 6. The V gene's germline CDR1 is SGHDT and CDR2 YYEEEE. The CDR3 region is CASSLLAGGHYNEQFF. The DNA of the CDR3 is TGTGCCAGCAGCCTTCTAGCGGGAGGCCACTACAATGAGCAGTTCTTC.

This rearrangement joins TRBV18 to TRBJ2-7; the D gene could be TRBD1 or TRBD2 (5 bases each). The CDR3 consists of 15 residues. Germline V gives CDR1 KGHSH, CDR2 LQKENI. Trimming removed 3 bases at V and 1 base at J, with 13 bases between. CDR3 protein: CASSPAGTASYEQYF. The CDR3 nucleotides are TGTGCCAGCTCACCGGCCGGGACGGCGTCCTACGAGCAGTACTTC.

The chain links TRBV10-3 to TRBJ1-1; D gene ambiguous. The CDR3 runs to 14 residues. V gave up 4 bases and J gave up 1 base, with 10 bases separating them. In germline, CDR1 is ENHRY, CDR2 SYGVKD. Here the CDR3 reads CAISAAEANTEAFF. The DNA of the CDR3 is TGTGCCATCAGTGCGGCGGAGGCGAACACTGAAGCTTTCTTT.

This clone was detected a few times. The CDR3 spells CASSPPGGEGEKLFF. DNA for the CDR3: TGTGCCAGCTCACCACCGGGAGGGGAAGGTGAAAAACTGTTTTTT. The rearrangement links TRBV18 to TRBJ1-4, with a tentative D call TRBD1 (5 bases). The V end lost 0 bases, the J end lost 7 bases, and 12 bases lay between the germline ends. Germline loops: CDR1 KGHSH, CDR2 LQKENI. The CDR3 loop spans 15 amino acids.

The chain couples TRBV2 to TRBJ2-7; D is uncertain. CDR1 SNHLY and CDR2 FYNNEI come from the germline V gene. Deletions cut 7 bases from V and 4 bases from J, with 23 bases between. The CDR3 contains 16 residues. The CDR3 reads CASMGQDGRQRYEQYF. DNA for the CDR3: TGTGCCAGCATGGGCCAGGACGGACGGCAGAGGTACGAGCAGTACTTC.

The V gene is TRBV11-2, the J gene TRBJ2-1; D is uncertain. Germline CDR1 is SGHAT and CDR2 is FQNNGV. Trimming cost V 1 base and J 1 base, with 5 bases left between them. The length of the CDR3 is 14 residues. CDR3 DNA sequence: TGTGCCAGCAGCTTAGGAGTTTCCTACAATGAGCAGTTCTTC. Protein product: CASSLGVSYNEQFF.

This clone was found once. The chain is built from TRBV19 and TRBJ2-5; the match to TRBD1 covers 7 bases. This CDR3 contains 15 residues. J was trimmed by 4 bases and V by 4 bases; bases with no gene match: 9. CDR1 is LNHDA, CDR2 SQIVND, per germline (reference sequence). CDR3 in amino acids: CASSTGTASGETQYF. The DNA of the CDR3 is TGTGCCAGTAGTACCGGGACAGCTTCGGGAGAGACCCAGTACTTC.

The V gene is TRBV25-1, the J gene TRBJ1-1; TRBD1 agrees at 8 bases. The CDR3 length is 16 residues. The V gene's germline CDR1 is MGHDK and CDR2 SYGVNS. V lost 1 base and J lost 4; bases outside the gene matches: 8. CDR3 loop: CASSELGTGPATEAFF. The CDR3 DNA sequence: TGTGCCAGCAGTGAATTGGGGACAGGCCCGGCCACTGAAGCTTTCTTT. Drawing the rest from reference TRBV25-1 and TRBJ1-1, the complete variable domain is EADIYQTPRYLVIGTGKKITLECSQTMGHDKMYWYQQDPGMELHLIHYSYGVNSTEKGDLSSESTVSRIRTEHFPLTLESARPSHTSQYLCASSELGTGPATEAFFGQGTRLTVV.

The chain carries TRBV5-4 and TRBJ2-1, with 11 bases fitting TRBD2. The CDR3 is 15 amino acids. The ends lost 3 bases at V and 8 bases at J; junction bases unmatched: 7. CDR1 and CDR2 from the germline V gene are SGHNT and YYREEE (reference sequence). CDR3 residues: CASSSTSGRVDEQFF. The CDR3 nucleotides are TGTGCCAGCAGCTCTACTAGCGGGAGAGTCGATGAGCAGTTCTTC. The full variable domain, in which reference TRBV5-4 and TRBJ2-1 provide the parts outside the CDR3, is ETGVTQSPTHLIKTRGQQVTLRCSSQSGHNTVSWYQQALGQGPQFIFQYYREEENGRGNFPPRFSGLQFPNYSSELNVNALELDDSALYLCASSSTSGRVDEQFFGPGTRLTVL.

The gene calls are TRBV10-3 and TRBJ2-7, with D maybe TRBD2 (7 bases). The CDR3 consists of 15 residues. Germline-derived CDR1 and CDR2 are ENHRY and SYGVKD. Trimming removed 8 bases at V and 0 bases at J, with 17 bases between. The CDR3 DNA reads as TGTGCCATCGGGGGCTGGGGGGGTAGCTCCTACGAGCAGTACTTC. Encoded protein: CAIGGWGGSSYEQYF.

The V and J genes are TRBV19 and TRBJ1-2; 7 bases agree with TRBD1. This CDR3 has 14 amino acids. V was clipped by 3 bases and J by 8 bases; unmatched bases: 9. Looked up from germline, CDR1 is LNHDA and CDR2 is SQIVND (reference sequence). As DNA, the CDR3 is TGTGCCAGTAGTATTAACAGGGGATTACGAGGCTACACCTTC. Translation gives CASSINRGLRGYTF.

The CDR3 nucleotides are TGTGCCAGCAGCCTCGGAGGGGGCGGGAGCTTTGAGCAGTACTTC. Translation: CASSLGGGGSFEQYF. The chain uses TRBV14 and TRBJ2-7; the D gene could be TRBD1 or TRBD2 (7 bases each). The V gene's germline CDR1 is SGHDN and CDR2 FVKESK. V was clipped by 4 bases and J by 7 bases, with 20 bases between them. CDR3 size: 15 residues.

The CDR3 DNA reads as TGTGCCAGCAGCTTCTCAGGGGTGAACACTGAAGCTTTCTTT. Translation: CASSFSGVNTEAFF. The V and J genes are TRBV5-5 and TRBJ1-1, with a possible D match to TRBD1 (6 bases). The germline V gene encodes CDR1 SGHKS and CDR2 YYEKEE (reference sequence). Trimming shortened V by 2 bases and J by 0 bases, and 8 bases separated the two germline ends. This CDR3 has 14 residues.

The rearrangement uses TRBV9 and TRBJ2-1; 10 positions match TRBD2. The CDR3 length is 14 residues. Germline loops: CDR1 SGDLS, CDR2 YYNGEE. The V segment lost 1 base and the J segment 9 bases; nucleotides outside the gene matches: 4. Here the CDR3 reads CASSVPAGGGEQFF. CDR3 DNA sequence: TGTGCCAGCAGCGTACCAGCGGGAGGGGGTGAGCAGTTCTTC.

This clone occurred once. This chain links TRBV10-2 with TRBJ1-5; D gene uncertain. Trimming removed 6 bases at V and 3 bases at J, with 9 bases between. Germline V gene sequence: CDR1 WSHSY, CDR2 SAAADI. This CDR3 has 13 residues. The CDR3 sequence: CASSGIYNQPQHF. CDR3 bases: TGCGCCAGCAGCGGCATTTACAATCAGCCCCAGCATTTT.

The V and J genes are TRBV7-9 and TRBJ1-2; D remains ambiguous. Germline V gives CDR1 SEHNR, CDR2 FQNEAQ (reference sequence). The CDR3 runs to 12 residues. V dropped 1 base and J dropped 8 bases, with 8 bases sitting between them. CDR3 nucleotide sequence: TGTGCCAGCAGCTTAGGCGTGGCCGGCTACACCTTC. Protein: CASSLGVAGYTF.